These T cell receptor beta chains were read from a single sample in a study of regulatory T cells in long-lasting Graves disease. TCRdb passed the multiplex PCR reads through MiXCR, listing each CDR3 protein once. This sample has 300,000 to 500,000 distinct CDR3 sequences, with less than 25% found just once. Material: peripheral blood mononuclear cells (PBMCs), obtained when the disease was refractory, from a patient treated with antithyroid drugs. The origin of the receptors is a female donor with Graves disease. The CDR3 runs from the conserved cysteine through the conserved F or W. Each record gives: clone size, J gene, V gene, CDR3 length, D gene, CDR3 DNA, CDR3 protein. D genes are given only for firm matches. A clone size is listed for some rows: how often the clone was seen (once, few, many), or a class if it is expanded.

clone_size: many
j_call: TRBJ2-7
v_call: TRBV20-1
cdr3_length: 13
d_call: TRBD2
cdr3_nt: TGCAGTGCTACACTAGCGAACCCCTACGAGCAGTACTTC
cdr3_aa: CSATLANPYEQYF

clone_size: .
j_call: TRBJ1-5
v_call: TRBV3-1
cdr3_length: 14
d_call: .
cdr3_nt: TGTGCCAGCAGCCACCGACGTAGCAATCAGCCCCAGCATTTT
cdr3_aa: CASSHRRSNQPQHF

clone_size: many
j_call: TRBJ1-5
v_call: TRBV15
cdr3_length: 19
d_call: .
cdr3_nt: TGTGCCACCAGCAGAGTTCCATATCCCAAGGGACCAAACTATCAGCCCCAGCATTTT
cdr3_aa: CATSRVPYPKGPNYQPQHF

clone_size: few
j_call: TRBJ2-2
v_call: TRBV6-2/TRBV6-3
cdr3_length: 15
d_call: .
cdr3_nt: TGTGCCAGCAGTCCCCGGGACACACACACCGGGGAGCTGTTTTTT
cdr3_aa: CASSPRDTHTGELFF

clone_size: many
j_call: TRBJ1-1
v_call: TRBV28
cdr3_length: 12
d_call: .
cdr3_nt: TGTGCCAGCTGTCGGGGGGAAACTGAAGCTTTCTTT
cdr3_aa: CASCRGETEAFF

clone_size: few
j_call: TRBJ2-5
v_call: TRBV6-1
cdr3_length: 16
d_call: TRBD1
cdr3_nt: TGTGCCAGCAGCCAAGGTCAGGGGGTACGACAAGAGACCCAGTACTTC
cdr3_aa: CASSQGQGVRQETQYF

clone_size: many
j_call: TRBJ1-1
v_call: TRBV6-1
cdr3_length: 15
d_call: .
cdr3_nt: TGTGCCAGCAGACCGCCAGGGATCCGGGGCACTGAAGCTTTCTTT
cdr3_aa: CASRPPGIRGTEAFF

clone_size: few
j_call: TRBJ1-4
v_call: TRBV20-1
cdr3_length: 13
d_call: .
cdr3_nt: TGCAGTGCTAGAGTGGTGCCTAATGAAAAACTGTTTTTT
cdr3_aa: CSARVVPNEKLFF

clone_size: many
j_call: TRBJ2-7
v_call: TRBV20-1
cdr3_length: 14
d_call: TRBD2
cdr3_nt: TGCAGTGCTAGGGTACTAGCGGGGGGCTACGAGCAGTACTTC
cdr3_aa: CSARVLAGGYEQYF

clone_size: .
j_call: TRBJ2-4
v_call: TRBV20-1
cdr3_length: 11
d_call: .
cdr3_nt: TGCAGTGCTAGAGACAGGGGCATTCAGTACTTC
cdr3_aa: CSARDRGIQYF

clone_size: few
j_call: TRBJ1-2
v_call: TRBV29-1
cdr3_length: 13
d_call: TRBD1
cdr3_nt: TGCAGCGTTATAACCGGGACAGGGGTGGGCTACACCTTC
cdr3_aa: CSVITGTGVGYTF

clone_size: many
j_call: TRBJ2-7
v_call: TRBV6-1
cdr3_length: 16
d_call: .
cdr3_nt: TGTGCCAGCAGCACCCGCACCGGGACATTCTCCTACGAGCAGTACTTC
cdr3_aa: CASSTRTGTFSYEQYF

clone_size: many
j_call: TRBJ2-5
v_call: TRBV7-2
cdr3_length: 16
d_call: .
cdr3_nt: TGTGCCAGCAGCTTAGTTGGAGCGGGTAGCCAAGAGACCCAGTACTTC
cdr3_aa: CASSLVGAGSQETQYF

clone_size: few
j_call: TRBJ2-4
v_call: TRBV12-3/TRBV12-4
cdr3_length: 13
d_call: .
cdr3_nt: TGTGCCAGCAGTTTCAACAGCAAAAACATTCAGTACTTC
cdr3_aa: CASSFNSKNIQYF

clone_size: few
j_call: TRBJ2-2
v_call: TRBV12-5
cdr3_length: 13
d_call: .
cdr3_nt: TGTGCTAGTGGTTTGAGTCACACCGGGGAGCTGTTTTTT
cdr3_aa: CASGLSHTGELFF

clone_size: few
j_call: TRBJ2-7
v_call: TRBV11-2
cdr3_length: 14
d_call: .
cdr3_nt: TGTGCCAGCAGCTTAGAGCGCGGAGCCTACGAGCAGTACTTC
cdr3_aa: CASSLERGAYEQYF

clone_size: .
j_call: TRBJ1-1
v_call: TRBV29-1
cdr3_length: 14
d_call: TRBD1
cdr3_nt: TGCAGCGTTGTCACAGGGGGCGGAGGCACTGAAGCTTTCTTT
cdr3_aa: CSVVTGGGGTEAFF

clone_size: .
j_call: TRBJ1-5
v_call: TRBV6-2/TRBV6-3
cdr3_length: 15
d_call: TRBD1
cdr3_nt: TGTGCCAGCAGGTCCGGGACAGGGGGGGATCGGCCCCAGCATTTT
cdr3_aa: CASRSGTGGDRPQHF

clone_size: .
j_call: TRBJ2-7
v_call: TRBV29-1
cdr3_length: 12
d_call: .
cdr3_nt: TGCAGCGTTTGGGGGGCTCTGTACGAGCAGTACTTC
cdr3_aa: CSVWGALYEQYF

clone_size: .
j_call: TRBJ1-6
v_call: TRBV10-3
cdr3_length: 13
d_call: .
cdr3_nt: TGTGCCATCAGTAGGGTAGCGGGTTCACCCCTCCACTTT
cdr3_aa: CAISRVAGSPLHF

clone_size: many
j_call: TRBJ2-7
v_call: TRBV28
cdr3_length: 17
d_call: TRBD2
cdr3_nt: TGTGCCAGCAGTTTCTTGGGACTAGCGGAGAGCTCCTACGAGCAGTACTTC
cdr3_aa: CASSFLGLAESSYEQYF

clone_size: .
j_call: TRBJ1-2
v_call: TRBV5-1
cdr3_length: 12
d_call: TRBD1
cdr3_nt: TGCGCCAGCAGTCCAGGGGGACATGGCTACACCTTC
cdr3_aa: CASSPGGHGYTF

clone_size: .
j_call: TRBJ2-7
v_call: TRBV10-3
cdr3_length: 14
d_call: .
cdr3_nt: TGTGCCATCAGTGAGTCGTTTAACCCGGACGAGCAGTACTTC
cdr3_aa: CAISESFNPDEQYF

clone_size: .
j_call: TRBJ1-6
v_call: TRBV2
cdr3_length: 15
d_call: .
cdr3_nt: TGTGCCAGCAGTACAGGGAGCTCCTATAATTCACCCCTCCACTTT
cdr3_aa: CASSTGSSYNSPLHF

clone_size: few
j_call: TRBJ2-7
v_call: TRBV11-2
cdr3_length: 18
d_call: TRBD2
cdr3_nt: TGTGCCAGCAGCATCGGACTAGCGGGAGGGACAGGCACCTACGAGCAGTACTTC
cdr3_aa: CASSIGLAGGTGTYEQYF

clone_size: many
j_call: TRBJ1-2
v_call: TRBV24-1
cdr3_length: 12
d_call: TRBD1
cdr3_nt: TGTGCCACCAGTGCAGGGGGCGAGGGCTACACCTTC
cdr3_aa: CATSAGGEGYTF

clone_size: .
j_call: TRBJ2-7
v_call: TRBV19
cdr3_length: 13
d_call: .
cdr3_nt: TGTGCCAGTAGCCACGTTCCCAGTTACGAGCAGTACTTC
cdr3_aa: CASSHVPSYEQYF